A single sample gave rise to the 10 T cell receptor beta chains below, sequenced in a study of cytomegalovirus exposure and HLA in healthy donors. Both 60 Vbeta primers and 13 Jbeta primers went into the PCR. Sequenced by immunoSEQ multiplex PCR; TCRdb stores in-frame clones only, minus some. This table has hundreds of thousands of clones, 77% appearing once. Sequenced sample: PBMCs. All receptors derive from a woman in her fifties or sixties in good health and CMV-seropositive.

CDR3 nucleotide sequence: TGTGCCAGCAGTGGATTCGTATACAGGGGGAATGGCTACACCTTC. Encoded protein: CASSGFVYRGNGYTF. This chain connects TRBV2 to TRBJ1-2, with TRBD1 identical over 8 bases. The CDR3 consists of 15 residues. Trimming removed 4 bases from V and 6 bases from J; junction bases left unmatched: 10. Germline-derived CDR1 and CDR2 are SNHLY and FYNNEI.

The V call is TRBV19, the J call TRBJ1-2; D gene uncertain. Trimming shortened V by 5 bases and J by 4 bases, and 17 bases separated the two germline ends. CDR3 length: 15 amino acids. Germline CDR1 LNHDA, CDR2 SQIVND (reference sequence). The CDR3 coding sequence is TGTGCCAGTAGTGACGCGGGGAGCGAATTCTATGGCTACACCTTC. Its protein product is CASSDAGSEFYGYTF.

DNA for the CDR3: TGTGCCAGTAGTTCCCTGGGCTACGAGGGGGCTGAAGCTTTCTTT. Translation gives CASSSLGYEGAEAFF. The chain links TRBV19 to TRBJ1-1; tentatively, D is TRBD1 (6 bases). Germline V gene sequence: CDR1 LNHDA, CDR2 SQIVND (reference sequence). This CDR3 is built from 15 residues. V lost 5 bases and J lost 6, with 19 bases in between.

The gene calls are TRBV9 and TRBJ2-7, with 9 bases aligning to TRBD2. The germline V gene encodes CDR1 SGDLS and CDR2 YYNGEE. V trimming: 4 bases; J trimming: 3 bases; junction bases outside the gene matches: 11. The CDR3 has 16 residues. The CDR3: CASSPQAGLAYYEQYF. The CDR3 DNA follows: TGTGCCAGCAGCCCCCAGGCCGGACTAGCGTACTACGAGCAGTACTTC.

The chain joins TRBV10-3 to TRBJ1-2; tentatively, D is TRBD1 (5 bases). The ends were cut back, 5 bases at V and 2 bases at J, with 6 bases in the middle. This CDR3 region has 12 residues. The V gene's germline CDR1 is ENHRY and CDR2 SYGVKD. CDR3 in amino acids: CAISRQNYGYTF. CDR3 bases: TGTGCCATCAGTCGACAGAACTATGGCTACACCTTC.

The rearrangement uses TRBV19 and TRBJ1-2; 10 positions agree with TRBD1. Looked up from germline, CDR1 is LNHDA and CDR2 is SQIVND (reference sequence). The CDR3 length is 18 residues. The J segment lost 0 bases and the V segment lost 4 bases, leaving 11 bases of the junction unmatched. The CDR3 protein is CASSRITGTGVTNYGYTF. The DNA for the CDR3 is TGTGCCAGTAGTAGGATAACCGGGACAGGGGTGACTAACTATGGCTACACCTTC.

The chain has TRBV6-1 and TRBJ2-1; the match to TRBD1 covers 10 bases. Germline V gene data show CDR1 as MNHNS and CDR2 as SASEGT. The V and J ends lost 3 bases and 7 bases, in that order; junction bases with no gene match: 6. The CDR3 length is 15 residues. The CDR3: CASSDGGTGANEQFF. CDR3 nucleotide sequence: TGTGCCAGCAGTGACGGGGGGACAGGGGCAAATGAGCAGTTCTTC.

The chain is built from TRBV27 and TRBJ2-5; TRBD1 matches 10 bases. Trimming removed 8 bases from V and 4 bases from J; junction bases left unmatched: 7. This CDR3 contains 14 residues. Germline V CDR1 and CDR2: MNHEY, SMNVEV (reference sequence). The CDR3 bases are TGTGCCAGCGGGCTCCGACAGGGGGCAGAGACCCAGTACTTC. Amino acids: CASGLRQGAETQYF.

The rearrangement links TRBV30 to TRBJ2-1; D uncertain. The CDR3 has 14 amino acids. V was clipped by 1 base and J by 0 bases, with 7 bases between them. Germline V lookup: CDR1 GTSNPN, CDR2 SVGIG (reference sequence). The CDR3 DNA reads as TGTGCCTGGAGTGCAAGTAGCTCCTACAATGAGCAGTTCTTC. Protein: CAWSASSSYNEQFF.

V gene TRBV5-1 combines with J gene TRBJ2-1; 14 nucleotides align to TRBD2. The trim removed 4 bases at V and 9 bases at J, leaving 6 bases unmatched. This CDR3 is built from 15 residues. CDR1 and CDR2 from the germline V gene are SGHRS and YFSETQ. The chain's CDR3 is CASSVGLAGAGEQFF. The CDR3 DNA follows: TGCGCCAGCAGCGTGGGACTAGCGGGAGCAGGTGAGCAGTTCTTC.